The 14 T cell receptor beta chains reported below all come from one sample, sequenced in a study of metastatic and nonmetastatic thyroid tumors. Treatment of any kind had been given to no patient before thyroid surgery. TCRdb re-analyzed the PCR reads through MiXCR. The sample holds around 12,000 clones, about 33% seen once. Sequencing was done on a sample of tumor tissue. The receptors were gathered from a female donor with papillary thyroid cancer or a benign thyroid nodule (not recorded which). Some clones in this sample may be carry-over from other donors' samples.

This sequence joins TRBV20-1 and TRBJ1-1; D not resolved. Germline V gives CDR1 DFQATT, CDR2 SNEGSKA (reference sequence). The V gene lost 1 base and the J gene lost 0 bases, with 9 bases spanning the gap. CDR3 length equals 14 residues. CDR3 nucleotide sequence: TGCAGTGCTAGAGTAGAACAGCTGAACACTGAAGCTTTCTTT. It specifies CSARVEQLNTEAFF.

The chain recombines TRBV13 with TRBJ2-7; 9 nucleotides align to TRBD1. This CDR3 comprises 14 residues. Germline trimming cut 0 bases from V and 6 bases from J; bases unmatched to any gene: 3. Germline CDR1 reads PRHDT; CDR2 reads FYEKMQ (reference sequence). CDR3: CASSLGQGAGEQYF. CDR3 coding DNA: TGTGCCAGCAGCTTAGGACAGGGGGCCGGCGAGCAGTACTTC.

This clone has more than one count but fewer than ten. The rearrangement uses TRBV2 and TRBJ2-7; weak D call: TRBD1 (6 bases). The CDR3 is made up of 15 amino acids. Germline values: CDR1 SNHLY, CDR2 FYNNEI. With 4 bases removed from V and 6 bases from J, the gap between germline ends came to 19 bases. For the CDR3, the DNA is TGTGCCAGCAGTGTCCTCGTTACAGGGCGAATCGAGCAGTACTTC. The encoded protein is CASSVLVTGRIEQYF.

This clone showed up just a few times. J is TRBJ1-1 and V is TRBV27; no firm D call. Germline-derived CDR1 and CDR2 are MNHEY and SMNVEV (reference sequence). V was cut by 2 bases and J by 8 bases, with 12 bases left in between. This CDR3 contains 13 residues. The CDR3 spells CASSLRAEAEAFF. CDR3 bases: TGTGCCAGCAGTTTAAGGGCCGAGGCAGAAGCTTTCTTT.

The V and J genes are TRBV19 and TRBJ2-7; D call uncertain. Trimming left V 6 bases short and J 2 bases short, with 11 bases between. There are 13 residues in the CDR3. Germline lookup yields CDR1 LNHDA and CDR2 SQIVND (reference sequence). CDR3 DNA: TGTGCCAGTAGCTACATGAGCACCTACGAGCAGTACTTC. Translating it yields CASSYMSTYEQYF.

The V call is TRBV12-3 or TRBV12-4, the J call TRBJ2-7, with a possible D match to TRBD1 (5 bases). This CDR3 has 13 amino acids. Trimming stripped 3 bases from V and 7 bases from J, with 13 bases between. The CDR3 loop is CASSFVGLREQYF. As DNA, the CDR3 is TGTGCCAGCAGTTTCGTGGGGCTAAGGGAGCAGTACTTC.

This clone was observed at least ten times. V usage is TRBV19 and J usage is TRBJ2-1; 8 bases line up with TRBD2. J gave up 2 bases and V 4 bases, and 19 bases lay outside the gene matches. The CDR3 has 20 residues. Germline V lookup: CDR1 LNHDA, CDR2 SQIVND (reference sequence). The CDR3 region is CASSTNRVRPSGRTYNEQFF. CDR3 bases: TGTGCCAGTAGTACCAACAGGGTGCGGCCTAGCGGGCGTACCTACAATGAGCAGTTCTTC.

This sequence joins TRBV6-1 and TRBJ1-1, with D perhaps matching TRBD1 (5 bases). The length of the CDR3 is 15 residues. Germline V gene lookup returns CDR1 MNHNS and CDR2 SASEGT. V lost 5 bases and J 4 bases, leaving 17 bases between the germline ends. The CDR3 is CASSPNRPGSTEAFF. The CDR3 region has the DNA TGTGCCAGCAGTCCGAACAGGCCGGGGAGCACTGAAGCTTTCTTT.

This clone came up once. CDR3 amino acids: CASSQGTYRGEQYF. For the CDR3, the DNA is TGTGCCAGCAGCCAGGGGACGTACCGAGGCGAGCAGTACTTC. The V gene is TRBV14, the J gene TRBJ2-7; D might be TRBD1 or TRBD2, each matching 5 bases. The CDR3 is 14 residues long. Germline V gene data show CDR1 as SGHDN and CDR2 as FVKESK. The ends were cut back, 3 bases at V and 6 bases at J, with 15 bases in the middle.

This clone was detected only a few times. The gene calls are TRBV28 and TRBJ1-2; 7 bases fit TRBD1. Germline trimming cut 10 bases from V and 5 bases from J; bases unmatched to any gene: 10. Per germline, CDR1 MDHEN and CDR2 SYDVKM. The CDR3 runs to 13 residues. CDR3 in DNA: TGTGCCAACAACCGGGACAGCAAATATGGCTACACCTTC. Amino acid sequence: CANNRDSKYGYTF.

In its sample, this clone ranks as large. The genes are TRBV6-1 and TRBJ1-2, with 7 bases lining up with TRBD1. The trim removed 5 bases at V and 4 bases at J, leaving 10 bases unmatched. Germline lookup yields CDR1 MNHNS and CDR2 SASEGT. The CDR3 is 15 residues long. The CDR3 DNA reads as TGTGCCAGCAGTCCCTCGACAGGGACCAGCTATGGCTACACCTTC. As protein: CASSPSTGTSYGYTF.

The sample holds one count of this clone. The chain carries TRBV4-1 and TRBJ2-3; 12 bases are a match to TRBD1. CDR3 length equals 17 residues. J was trimmed by 5 bases and V by 1 base; bases with no gene match: 7. Germline CDR1 is MGHRA and CDR2 is YSYEKL. The CDR3 reads CASSQVERDRGRDTQYF. The CDR3 bases are TGCGCCAGCAGCCAAGTCGAACGGGACAGGGGGCGAGATACGCAGTATTTT.

V gene TRBV5-1 combines with J gene TRBJ2-2; tentatively, D is TRBD1 or TRBD2 (5 bases each). Germline V gives CDR1 SGHRS, CDR2 YFSETQ. Deletions cut 5 bases from V and 3 bases from J, with 17 bases between. This CDR3 is 16 amino acids long. The CDR3 reads CASSFYRDQYTGELFF. Written as DNA, the CDR3 is TGCGCCAGCAGTTTCTACCGGGACCAATACACCGGGGAGCTGTTTTTT.

This chain links TRBV2 with TRBJ2-1, with 7 bases that match TRBD2. V trimming: 8 bases; J trimming: 9 bases; junction bases outside the gene matches: 19. The CDR3 contains 16 residues. Per germline, CDR1 SNHLY and CDR2 FYNNEI. CDR3 in DNA: TGTGCCAGCGGACGGACTAGGGTAGAGGGAGCAGGTGAGCAGTTCTTC. It translates to CASGRTRVEGAGEQFF.